This T cell receptor (beta chain) derives from a study of blood T cell repertoires in COVID-19. Study in general: The samples span acute and convalescent COVID-19 from the United States, Italy and Spain. Sample material is recorded as cDNA or gDNA derived from T cells, B-cell-depleted T cells, or PBMCs.

In the authors' workflow: From reference gene primer amplification, estimates of nucleated cell counts were derived. Data came from immunoSEQ multiplex PCR; TCRdb stores just in-frame clones and leaves some out. V, J and clone size were drawn from that table, and D and trimming were deduced from the DNA. The repertoire holds some 21,000 clones, with 84% as singletons. V lost 0 bases to trimming and J lost 5 bases; unmatched junction nucleotides: 19. The CDR3 loop spans 21 amino acids. CDR1 and CDR2 (germline): MNHEY, SVGEGT. Material for sequencing was peripheral blood. This sequence joins TRBV6-2 or TRBV6-3 and TRBJ2-1, with 10 bases that match TRBD2. The receptor was derived from a man in his forties with acute or convalescent COVID-19. CDR3 sequence (DNA): TGTGCCAGCAGTTACTCCCCGAGCGCCCCCTCACTAGCGGGGTACCACAATGAGCAGTTCTTC. It specifies CASSYSPSAPSLAGYHNEQFF.